The 2 T cell receptor beta chains below come from one sample, sequenced in a study of cytomegalovirus exposure and HLA in healthy donors. The PCR had 60 Vbeta and 13 Jbeta primers. The data were produced by immunoSEQ multiplex PCR, yet TCRdb's version contains in-frame clones alone and is incomplete. Seen here are about 150,000 clones, 83% observed once, and the top ten hold 1.5% to 1.9%. The sample comprised PBMCs. The receptor source for this set is a man aged 35 to 55 in good health and CMV-seronegative.

V usage is TRBV6-5 and J usage is TRBJ2-7; TRBD1 matches 9 bases. Germline-derived CDR1 and CDR2 are MNHEY and SVGAGI. This CDR3 is built from 13 residues. J was trimmed by 3 bases and V by 5 bases; bases with no gene match: 2. DNA of the CDR3: TGTGCCAGCAGTAGGACAGGGGTCTACGAGCAGTACTTC. Its translation: CASSRTGVYEQYF.

The J gene is TRBJ1-2, the V gene TRBV30; D is unclear. V lost 6 bases and J 13 bases, leaving 21 bases between the germline ends. Germline CDR1 reads GTSNPN; CDR2 reads SVGIG (reference sequence). CDR3 size: 12 residues. DNA of the CDR3: TGTGCCTGCCACCGAGTGGCCGCGGACTGCACCTTC. Residues: CACHRVAADCTF.